This T cell receptor beta chain was identified during a study of blood T cell repertoires in COVID-19. Per the germline V gene, CDR1 is KGHSH and CDR2 is LQKENI. The CDR3 covers 18 residues. After removal of 2 bases from V and 4 bases from J, the junction contained 11 bases not matched to a gene. As processed by the authors: The authors estimated nucleated cell counts from reference gene primer amplification. Assay used: immunoSEQ multiplex PCR; TCRdb lists only in-frame clones, some missing. D and trimming were read from the DNA, whereas the V and J calls and clone size are those reported in that table. Here the sample spans a few hundred thousand clones, about 87% being singletons.

This chain links TRBV18 with TRBJ2-3; 11 nucleotides align to TRBD2. The sequence was obtained from a man aged 55 to 70 with acute or convalescent COVID-19. Sequenced input: peripheral blood. The CDR3 sequence: CASSPNVPSGGLADTQYF. CDR3 sequence (DNA): TGTGCCAGCTCACCAAACGTTCCTAGCGGGGGGTTAGCAGATACGCAGTATTTT. Based on the CDR3 plus reference TRBV18 and TRBJ2-3, the full variable domain is NAGVMQNPRHLVRRRGQEARLRCSPMKGHSHVYWYRQLPEEGLKFMVYLQKENIIDESGMPKERFSAEFPKEGPSILRIQQVVRGDSAAYFCASSPNVPSGGLADTQYFGPGTRLTVL.